This record concerns one T cell receptor beta chain sequence. There is no known antigen for this receptor. Per-base quality was not reported, and no clone a single base away is much larger than it. Including cysteine and phenylalanine, the CDR3 has 15 amino acids. Just the 45-base CDR3 DNA is kept, in frame starting at base 1. The V and J ends are trimmed by 6 bases and 0 bases, leaving 12 bases between them. Taken from the germline V gene (reference sequence), the CDR1 and CDR2 loops are MNHEY and SMNVEV. The data were obtained in a study of long-term antiretroviral therapy in people with HIV (dated by TCRdb to between 2020 and 2023). Study-wide context: The earliest samples were collected about a decade before the 2015 WHO recommendation for immediate ART, when ART was typically delayed until CD4 counts fell. Among the approximately 30 participants with HIV, fewer than twelve were female. The cohort contributed over 150 cryopreserved PBMC samples from a few dozen adults with confirmed HIV infection, collected serially over a mean of approximately six years (range 1-12). Whether ART initiation and durable HIV suppression were associated with changes in peripheral blood TRB repertoire composition and diversity was tested in a retrospective serial study. No cross-contamination during QIAcube processing was seen in test extractions of a monoclonal T-cell line run alongside around 30 polyclonal samples.

Participants were included only if at least one PBMC sample before ART initiation and at least two post-ART samples were available. All participants with HIV were treated in the United States of America. Cryopreserved samples of about 0.95-11 million PBMC were thawed and washed before DNA extraction. At the time of the earliest PBMC sample, participants with HIV were aged between about 23 and 54 years. PBMC samples were contributed by each participant from 1-4 timepoints before ART initiation and 2-8 timepoints after ART initiation, with a median of 7 samples. For every participant, serial HIV viral load, CD4+ T-cell count, ART history and demographic data were obtained. Using a Qiagen kit on a QIAcube, genomic DNA was extracted from unsorted PBMC, with samples processed in batches of 12. The immunoSEQ hsTCRB v3.0 assay was used at survey level resolution for TRB variable region sequencing. TRB sequencing targeted a depth of 40,000-50,000 T-cell genomes per sample. Pooled TRB libraries were sequenced on an Illumina MiSeq with a v3 150-cycle kit. Per the source publication's procedure: Repertoire analysis ran in R within a reproducible Nextflow workflow covering QC, data transformation and analysis. LymphoSeq2, an R package for exploring AIRR-Seq data, was used to implement custom analyses. Four samples that yielded fewer than 5000 total TRB sequences were excluded, so that under 200 HIV repertoires were analyzed. Among the 180 or so HIV repertoires that were kept, under 60 were collected before ART initiation and about 130 were collected after ART initiation. Repertoires were downsampled to 5000 TRB nucleotide sequences, and summary statistics were averaged over 100 downsampling iterations. TRB sequences were retained for analysis only if CDR3 regions of at least seven amino acids were present. Diversity was measured with a Shannon entropy-derived clonality score and the Gini coefficient. In the repertoire networks, any two of the top 5000 CDR3 amino acid sequences were connected whenever the two sequences differed by an edit distance of one. For TRB CDR3 amino acid sequences, antigen specificity groups and MHC restriction were predicted with GLIPH2. CDR3 amino acid sequences were matched against VDJdb and McPAS-TCR to flag known CMV, EBV, HIV or tissue antigen associations. Pre-ART, post-ART and control groups were compared with Wilcoxon signed-rank tests and Holm-Bonferroni correction. The table comes from immuneACCESS by way of TCRdb, which keeps in-frame sequences with V and J called. Part of the clones is missing from these tables; in studies checked, under half for an unresolved V gene and the rest for unknown reasons. V, J and clone size derive from that table, while D and trimming were established from the DNA sequence. The sample table contains about 25,000 clones; only one count was recorded for 70% to 85% of them. The leading ten clones occupy about 5.2% of the sample.

Overall study results and their limits: The repertoire was dominated across all time points by expanded TRB clones identified before ART initiation, although this dominance was seen to fluctuate and to decrease in many PLHIV after ART. Starting ART was linked to a significant rise in TRB diversity, yet even after long-term ART the diversity remained significantly lower than in transplant donor controls. Compared with controls, HIV repertoires had narrower CDR3 length ranges, and the network structure pointed to an antigen-experienced repertoire that shifted only slightly toward naive after ART. Inferences about post-ART repertoire changes are limited because no data were available on ART adherence, viral resistance or therapy changes. Limited PBMC availability meant only the TCR beta chain was sequenced, without alpha chain pairing. The samples span the years 2004 to 2017, and the ART regimens used at that time may not be as effective as current regimens. Because cell numbers in pre-ART samples were limited, unsorted PBMC were profiled instead of sorted CD4+ and CD8+ T cells.

This clonotype was sampled from a man aged 25-40 years with HIV. This specimen consisted of unsorted PBMCs, obtained 4.4 years after starting antiretroviral therapy. The chain uses TRBV27 and TRBJ1-5; TRBD1 might be the D gene, on 6 matching bases. The DNA reads as follows: TGTGCCAGCAGAACCCACAGGGATAGCAATCAGCCCCAGCATTTT. Its coded protein is CASRTHRDSNQPQHF.